Listed below are T cell receptor beta chains from one sample, sequenced in a study of regulatory T cells in long-lasting Graves disease. MiXCR, run by TCRdb on the multiplex PCR reads, gives a single entry per CDR3 protein. The table includes some 250,000 distinct CDR3 sequences, 18% detected once. The same specimen was also included in a second study, on T cells in Graves' hyperthyroidism and ophthalmopathy.

Sequences were derived from peripheral blood mononuclear cells (PBMCs), sampled at new diagnosis, from a patient treated with antithyroid drugs. Source of these receptors: a woman aged 25 to 39 with Graves disease. CDR3s leave out the opening cysteine and the closing phenylalanine or tryptophan. Each record gives: V gene, CDR3 protein.

TRBV11-3 | ASSAGGDTYNEQF
TRBV18 | ASTPGLAGGTYEQY
TRBV13 | ASSEAGRPATYGYT
TRBV10-3 | ATRGAGETQY
TRBV12-3/TRBV12-4 | ASRPGQGAAF
TRBV19 | ASSITKWAGELF
TRBV6-1 | ASRKRTPNYGYT
TRBV12-5 | ASDAGEAEAF
TRBV10-2 | AVSPGLRSTDTQY
TRBV19 | ASSIMDGEAF
TRBV6-2/TRBV6-3 | ASSEISGGGLVGNEQF
TRBV12-3/TRBV12-4 | ASSFGVPGYT
TRBV12-3/TRBV12-4 | ASIRRGPSGELF
TRBV6-2/TRBV6-3 | ASILSGTGVPNTEAF
TRBV7-2 | ASRPAGRTTYEQY
TRBV10-3 | AITEGFGGLNEAF
TRBV12-3/TRBV12-4 | ASSSMDSFVGELF
TRBV7-9 | ASSLAVLGADYNEQF
TRBV11-2 | ASSFGGRMTDTQY
TRBV9 | ASSVGFGTNSPLH
TRBV6-2/TRBV6-3 | ASSSGTGAIEQY
TRBV18 | ASSQGQGDGYT
TRBV5-1 | ASSLVARGGYNEQF
TRBV4-1 | ASSQSRIQDTATNSPLH
TRBV30 | AWSLGGMQPQH
TRBV5-1 | ASSPLRTNTGELF
TRBV2 | ASSGQTSNQPQH
TRBV29-1 | SVEVGQAVGGYT
TRBV6-2/TRBV6-3 | ASSPKGTGKGWSNQPQH
TRBV12-3/TRBV12-4 | ASSLYRYNSPLH